This T cell receptor (beta chain) was recorded in a study of post-analysis software for immune sequencing data. Study-wide context: Disease trajectories encompassed relapsing-remitting, secondary progressive and progressive-relapsing multiple sclerosis. Notes on the study in general: Samples made in the same batch grouped tightly together by F measure. The five TRBV segments detected at higher frequency in patients than in controls included TRBV5-6, TRBV5-1 and TRBV20-1. Normalized Chao1 diversity was significantly lower in multiple sclerosis patients than in controls.

The library was made from cDNA and included unique molecular identifiers. From approximately 0.95 to 9.8 million T cells, 550,000 or so cDNA molecules were obtained. TCRdb re-called the PCR reads through MiXCR, storing one row per CDR3 protein. In the table there are 800,000 to 950,000 distinct CDR3 sequences, about 57% of which are singletons. The ends lost 0 bases at V and 2 bases at J; junction bases unmatched: 5. The germline CDR1 and CDR2 sequences are SGHKS and YYEKEE (reference sequence). This CDR3 is built from 16 residues. A remark on this clonotype: Its antigen remains unknown.

The sequencing sample was made of blood. This TCR was recovered from a girl between 5 and 17 years old with multiple sclerosis. This chain joins TRBV5-5 and TRBJ2-5, with TRBD2 identical over 9 bases. CDR3 in DNA: TGTGCCAGCAGCTTGGGGGGTAGCGGGAGACAAGAGACCCAGTACTTC. Its protein is CASSLGGSGRQETQYF.